This paragraph covers one TCR beta chain sequence. This sample is part of a study of blood T cells in healthy people across ages. For the second PCR, which ran for 7 to 11 cycles, a sample-barcoded 5' primer and a J-beta primer mix were used. TCRdb independently ran MiXCR on the 5' RACE reads; one entry per CDR3 protein. This sample has roughly 800,000 distinct CDR3 sequences, with 55% to 75% found just once. The TCR comes from a man between 25 and 39 years old in good health. Material for sequencing was blood.

The CDR3 reads CSPLARAAYNEQFF. The DNA for the CDR3 is TGCAGTCCCCTCGCCAGGGCCGCCTACAATGAGCAGTTCTTC. This chain links TRBV20-1 with TRBJ2-1; weak D call: TRBD1 (5 bases). The CDR3 consists of 14 residues. The germline V gene has CDR1 DFQATT and CDR2 SNEGSKA (reference sequence). The germline V and J ends were trimmed by 8 bases and 2 bases, with 16 bases remaining between them.